What follows is one TCR beta chain and its context. Assay: immunoSEQ multiplex PCR; the TCRdb copy retains only in-frame clones and omits some. The data show about 150,000 clones, about 90% seen once. The CDR3 contains 16 residues. Trimming pared 1 base from V and 0 bases from J, leaving 12 bases between. Germline V gene lookup returns CDR1 SGHTA and CDR2 FQGNSA. The data belong to a study of blood T cell repertoires in COVID-19. This clonotype originated in a woman between 50 and 59 years old who had recovered from COVID-19. J is TRBJ1-2 and V is TRBV7-2, with D possibly being TRBD1 (6 bases). Sequencing was carried out using PBMCs or T cells enriched from blood (not recorded which). The CDR3 DNA sequence: TGTGCCAGCAGCTTAGATACAGGGCGGCCTAACTATGGCTACACCTTC. Encoded protein: CASSLDTGRPNYGYTF.